These T cell receptor beta chains were read from a single sample in a study of identical twins. A single record per CDR3 protein comes from TCRdb applying MiXCR to the 5' RACE reads. This sample carries 650,000 to 750,000 distinct CDR3 sequences, 21% of them seen once, and the ten largest clones take roughly 4%. The sample was also reused in another study, on T cells expressing NK-cell markers.

Sequencing used PBMCs. The receptors shown here come from a woman younger than 30 in good health. Both conserved end residues are part of each CDR3. Fields, in order: J gene, clone size, D gene, V gene, CDR3 protein, CDR3 DNA. The D gene is left open where the match is weak. Size values are once, few and many counts, or a class for expanded clones, and some rows have none.

j_call: TRBJ2-5; clone_size: many; d_call: .; v_call: TRBV7-7; cdr3_aa: CASSLSQTWGLETQYF; cdr3_nt: TGTGCTAGCAGCTTGAGTCAGACCTGGGGGCTCGAGACCCAGTACTTC
j_call: TRBJ2-3; clone_size: few; d_call: .; v_call: TRBV20-1; cdr3_aa: CSAASKWGDTDTQYF; cdr3_nt: TGCAGTGCCGCTAGCAAGTGGGGGGACACAGATACGCAGTATTTT
j_call: TRBJ1-3; clone_size: .; d_call: .; v_call: TRBV27; cdr3_aa: CASSFRFSGNTIYF; cdr3_nt: TGTGCCAGCAGTTTCAGATTCTCTGGAAACACCATATATTTT
j_call: TRBJ2-7; clone_size: .; d_call: TRBD1; v_call: TRBV11-2; cdr3_aa: CASSYARGLYEQYF; cdr3_nt: TGTGCCAGCAGCTACGCCAGGGGGCTCTACGAGCAGTACTTC
j_call: TRBJ2-5; clone_size: few; d_call: .; v_call: TRBV6-5; cdr3_aa: CASSYSNWAYETQYF; cdr3_nt: TGTGCCAGCAGTTACTCGAACTGGGCATACGAGACCCAGTACTTC
j_call: TRBJ1-1; clone_size: few; d_call: .; v_call: TRBV5-1; cdr3_aa: CASSLDGGYTEAFF; cdr3_nt: TGCGCCAGCAGCTTGGACGGGGGATACACTGAAGCTTTCTTT
j_call: TRBJ1-2; clone_size: many; d_call: .; v_call: TRBV20-1; cdr3_aa: CSASNYGYTF; cdr3_nt: TGCAGTGCTAGTAACTATGGCTACACCTTC
j_call: TRBJ1-1; clone_size: .; d_call: .; v_call: TRBV10-3; cdr3_aa: CAISLGNTEAFF; cdr3_nt: TGTGCCATCAGTCTTGGGAACACTGAAGCTTTCTTT
j_call: TRBJ2-3; clone_size: .; d_call: .; v_call: TRBV7-2; cdr3_aa: CASSLWVASTDTQYF; cdr3_nt: TGTGCCAGCAGCTTATGGGTGGCTAGCACAGATACGCAGTATTTT
j_call: TRBJ2-7; clone_size: .; d_call: .; v_call: TRBV10-3; cdr3_aa: CAISEAGAGYEQYF; cdr3_nt: TGTGCCATCAGTGAGGCAGGGGCGGGCTACGAGCAGTACTTC
j_call: TRBJ2-1; clone_size: .; d_call: .; v_call: TRBV12-3/TRBV12-4; cdr3_aa: CASSSLYREQFF; cdr3_nt: TGTGCCAGCAGTTCCCTATATCGGGAGCAGTTCTTC
j_call: TRBJ2-3; clone_size: many; d_call: .; v_call: TRBV12-3/TRBV12-4; cdr3_aa: CASSATAGPDTQYF; cdr3_nt: TGTGCCAGCAGTGCGACCGCCGGCCCAGATACGCAGTATTTT
j_call: TRBJ2-5; clone_size: many; d_call: .; v_call: TRBV5-1; cdr3_aa: CASSLVQETQYF; cdr3_nt: TGTGCCAGCAGCTTAGTACAAGAGACCCAGTACTTC
j_call: TRBJ2-2; clone_size: .; d_call: .; v_call: TRBV6-4; cdr3_aa: CASSEEATGELFF; cdr3_nt: TGTGCCAGCAGCGAGGAGGCTACCGGGGAGCTGTTTTTT
j_call: TRBJ2-2; clone_size: .; d_call: .; v_call: TRBV15; cdr3_aa: CATFGGRAAGELFF; cdr3_nt: TGTGCCACTTTCGGGGGACGCGCGGCAGGAGAGCTGTTTTTT
j_call: TRBJ1-5; clone_size: .; d_call: TRBD1; v_call: TRBV7-2; cdr3_aa: CASSPTGMSNQPQHF; cdr3_nt: TGTGCCAGCAGCCCGACAGGGATGAGCAATCAGCCCCAGCATTTT